This TCR beta chain comes out of a study of vaccination and CD4 T cells after COVID-19. Study overall: Overlapping spike peptides of SARS-CoV-2, HCoV-NL63, HCoV-OC43 and HCoV-229E stimulated the cells.

The CDR3 consists of 15 residues. CDR1 is SGHRS, CDR2 YFSETQ, per germline. V trimming: 0 bases; J trimming: 3 bases; junction bases outside the gene matches: 3. Oncomine TCR Beta short-read sequencing was applied to DNA from cultured CD4+ T cells. TCRdb analysed the PCR reads with MiXCR anew, one entry per CDR3 protein. Of approximately 23,000 distinct CDR3 sequences in the sample, roughly two fifths were seen once. This clonotype was observed a few times. Its specificity is unknown. Time point reported: late sampling 161 to 241 days after vaccination in three convalescent patients. The treatment was: roughly 10-day PBMC culture with coronavirus spike peptide pools or control peptides (ViraFEST assay).

This specimen was CD4+ T cells from blood, cultured in vitro, taken about 7 months after SARS-CoV-2 vaccination. This rearrangement joins TRBV5-1 to TRBJ2-7; TRBD2 matches 10 bases. The clonotype comes from a human donor who had recovered from COVID-19. CDR3 sequence (DNA): TGCGCCAGCAGCTTGGGTTCTAGCGGGGGCTACGAGCAGTACTTC. Translating gives CASSLGSSGGYEQYF.